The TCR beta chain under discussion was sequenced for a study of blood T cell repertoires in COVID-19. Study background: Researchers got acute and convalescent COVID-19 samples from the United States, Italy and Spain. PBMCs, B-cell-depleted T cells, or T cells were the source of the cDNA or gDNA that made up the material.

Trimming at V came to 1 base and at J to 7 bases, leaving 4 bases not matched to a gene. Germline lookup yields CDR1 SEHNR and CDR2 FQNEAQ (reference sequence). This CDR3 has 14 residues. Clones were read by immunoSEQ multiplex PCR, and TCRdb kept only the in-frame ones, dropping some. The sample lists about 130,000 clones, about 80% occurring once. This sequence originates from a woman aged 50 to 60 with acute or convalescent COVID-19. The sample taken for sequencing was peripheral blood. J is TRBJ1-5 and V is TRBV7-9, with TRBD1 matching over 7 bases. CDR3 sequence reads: CASSLGEGGQPQHF. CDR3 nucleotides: TGTGCCAGCAGCTTAGGGGAAGGGGGCCAGCCCCAGCATTTT.